The present T cell receptor beta chain was sequenced within a study of shared clonotypes between healthy human individuals. Findings and caveats of the study: The generation probabilities recorded for non-shared clonotypes fell below those of clonotypes shared by all four donors. With few donors, the genetic and exposure-history diversity represented was limited.

V lost 0 bases to trimming and J lost 4 bases, with 5 bases between them. The CDR3 totals 13 residues. Looked up from germline, CDR1 is SGHRS and CDR2 is YFSETQ. As for this clone: Its antigen is unknown. Other DNA sequences from this sample encode an identical CDR3 as well.

Here immunoSEQ multiplex PCR was the method, and the copy in TCRdb shows in-frame clones only, minus some. The sample contains 1 million to 1.3 million clones, around 78% of which appear only once. The sequence was obtained from a man aged 18 to 29 in good health. Some clones in this sample may be carry-over from other donors' samples. The rearrangement joins TRBV5-1 to TRBJ1-5; D unclear. The sequenced sample consisted of memory CD4+ T cells from PBMCs. Subset defined: CD45RA-negative fraction. The CDR3 is CASSLGQNQPQHF. In nucleotides, the CDR3 is TGCGCCAGCAGCTTGGGACAAAATCAGCCCCAGCATTTT.